The clone carrying this T cell receptor (beta chain) was seen ten or more times. The data derive from a study of CD8 T cells in ankylosing spondylitis. This CDR3 spans 14 amino acids. V was shortened by 1 base and J by 5 bases, with 12 bases between the two germline ends. Germline V gene sequence: CDR1 SGDLS, CDR2 YYNGEE. From the 5' RACE reads, TCRdb called clonotypes with MiXCR, one entry per CDR3 protein. The table lists around 150,000 distinct CDR3 sequences, more than 9% of them singletons. Sequenced input: blood, either unsorted or a sorted T cell fraction (not recorded which). The TCR comes from a male donor with ankylosing spondylitis or in good health (not recorded which). The chain uses TRBV9 and TRBJ1-1, with a tentative D call TRBD1 (5 bases). The CDR3 region is CASSVSTGGTEAFF. CDR3 DNA: TGTGCCAGCAGCGTATCGACTGGGGGGACTGAAGCTTTCTTT.